This paragraph reports one T cell receptor (beta chain). This clonotype was counted a few times. The clone's antigen remains unknown. Base qualities are not provided; no much larger clone lies one nucleotide away. The sample is drawn from a study of T-cell reconstitution after alpha-beta-depleted transplantation in children (TCRdb year 2016). Turning to the overall study: The study quantitatively tracked T-cell immune reconstitution after TCRalphabeta/CD19-depleted allogeneic hematopoietic cell transplantation in children using TCR repertoire profiling.

The library was made by PCR. Sequenced on an Illumina HiSeq 2500. Molecular barcoding was employed in the preparation of TCR libraries, with unique molecular identifiers being used to normalize TCRbeta repertoire quantification. The public reads were quality trimmed at Q25 with fastp and then assembled into clones with MiXCR by TCRdb, keeping productive beta chains. Rows merge per CDR3 protein into single entries with the most common DNA and genes. This sample comprises around 200,000 distinct CDR3 sequences, roughly 7.5% of them detected only once. The top ten clones comprise around 3.1% of the sample. The germline V gene yields SGHAT for CDR1 and FQNNGV for CDR2. From the cysteine through the phenylalanine, the CDR3 covers 17 amino acids. Only CDR3 DNA remains: 51 bases, in frame from the first base. Deletion took 5 bases off V and 0 bases off J, with a span of 16 bases between the germline ends.

The sequence is built from TRBV11-2 and TRBJ2-2; the D gene cannot be resolved reliably. The source is a human donor who donated a stem cell graft to a child with Wiskott-Aldrich syndrome. Sequencing was performed on PBMCs from the stem cell graft donor, taken from the stem cell graft. This receptor has the CDR3 CASSVTSAFTNTGELFF. Read as DNA, the sequence is TGTGCCAGCAGCGTTACCAGCGCCTTCACGAACACCGGGGAGCTGTTTTTT. Joined to the reference TRBV11-2 and TRBJ2-2 proteins, this CDR3 gives the full variable domain: EAGVAQSPRYKIIEKRQSVAFWCNPISGHATLYWYQQILGQGPKLLIQFQNNGVVDDSQLPKDRFSAERLKGVDSTLKIQPAKLEDSAVYLCASSVTSAFTNTGELFFGEGSRLTVL.